One sample yielded the 22 T cell receptor beta chains listed below, sequenced in a study of blood T cell repertoires in COVID-19 (dated by TCRdb to between 2020 and 2021). Libraries were constructed by the immunoSEQ multiplex PCR assay. TCRdb limited this immuneACCESS table to in-frame rearrangements with V and J called. A share of clones is missing; checked studies link under half to unresolved V genes, and the rest is unexplained. For this sample the table gives 470,000 or so clones, of which 70% to 90% were detected only once. Of the sample, nearly 2% is held by the ten largest clones. Sequencing was performed on PBMCs or T cells enriched from blood (not recorded which). The receptors originated from a woman between 18 and 29 years old with acute COVID-19.

The chain recombines TRBV12-3 or TRBV12-4 with TRBJ1-2; perhaps TRBD1 as D (6 bases). V was pared by 5 bases and J by 6 bases, with 13 bases between. This CDR3 spans 13 amino acids. In DNA, the CDR3 is TGTGCCAGCAGTCCAACAGGGAATCATGGCTACACCTTC. This sequence encodes CASSPTGNHGYTF.

The chain employs TRBV3-1 (or the pseudogene TRBV3-2) and TRBJ1-1, with D hard to call. V was cut by 3 bases and J by 4 bases, with 6 bases left in between. CDR1 LGHDT and CDR2 YNNKEL come from the germline V gene (reference sequence). CDR3 length: 12 amino acids. The CDR3 coding sequence is TGTGCCAGCAGCCACGAGTCCACTGAAGCTTTCTTT. Protein product: CASSHESTEAFF.

V and J are TRBV10-1 and TRBJ2-7; possible D gene TRBD1, 6 bases. Germline CDR1 is WNHNN and CDR2 is SYGVQD (reference sequence). The CDR3 contains 14 residues. V was clipped by 4 bases and J by 2 bases, with 12 bases between them. The CDR3 DNA is TGCGCCAGCAGTGCTTCAGGGGAGCCCTACGAGCAGTACTTC. Amino acid sequence: CASSASGEPYEQYF.

V usage is TRBV19 and J usage is TRBJ1-1, with no clear D. This CDR3 comprises 11 residues. The V end was cut by 7 bases, the J end by 2 bases, with 5 bases between. The germline V gene has CDR1 LNHDA and CDR2 SQIVND (reference sequence). Here the CDR3 DNA reads TGTGCCAGTACAGGAAACACTGAAGCTTTCTTT. It codes for CASTGNTEAFF.

V gene TRBV6-1 combines with J gene TRBJ2-7; D is perhaps TRBD2 (6 bases). The germline V gene encodes CDR1 MNHNS and CDR2 SASEGT. V was trimmed by 2 bases and J by 0 bases, leaving 14 bases between them. The length of the CDR3 is 16 residues. CDR3 residues: CASSERWGVSSYEQYF. CDR3 nucleotides: TGTGCCAGCAGTGAACGTTGGGGGGTGAGCTCCTACGAGCAGTACTTC.

This clone was detected a few times. The V call is TRBV24-1, the J call TRBJ2-5, with 14 bases fitting TRBD2. This CDR3 comprises 16 residues. V lost 4 bases and J lost 4; bases outside the gene matches: 4. Germline V lookup: CDR1 KGHDR, CDR2 SFDVKD. In nucleotides, the CDR3 is TGTGCCACCAGTGACCGCGGACTAGCGGGAGGAGAGACCCAGTACTTC. This codes for CATSDRGLAGGETQYF.

This chain uses TRBV2 with TRBJ2-7; D remains unclear. V gave up 2 bases and J gave up 0 bases, with 17 bases separating them. CDR3 length: 17 amino acids. In germline, CDR1 is SNHLY, CDR2 FYNNEI. This CDR3 reads CASSELDPSAFSYEQYF. CDR3 sequence (DNA): TGTGCCAGCAGTGAACTAGACCCCTCAGCCTTCTCCTACGAGCAGTACTTC.

This chain connects TRBV6-5 to TRBJ2-7, with 9 bases matching TRBD2. This CDR3 region has 14 residues. V trimming: 6 bases; J trimming: 1 base; junction bases outside the gene matches: 4. Germline V gives CDR1 MNHEY, CDR2 SVGAGI. CDR3 nucleotide sequence: TGTGCCAGCAGAGTAGCGGGGGCTTCCTACGAGCAGTACTTC. Encoded protein: CASRVAGASYEQYF.

V usage is TRBV19 and J usage is TRBJ2-5; perhaps TRBD1 as D (5 bases). Germline CDR1 is LNHDA and CDR2 is SQIVND (reference sequence). The CDR3 totals 13 residues. V shed 7 bases and J shed 2 bases, with 11 bases lying between them. The CDR3 nucleotides read TGTGCCAGTAATACAGGAACACAAGAGACCCAGTACTTC. This gives the protein CASNTGTQETQYF.

This clone was counted only a few times. This chain connects TRBV15 to TRBJ2-3; 10 nucleotides agree with TRBD1. The germline CDR1 and CDR2 sequences are LNHNV and YYDKDF (reference sequence). The ends lost 0 bases at V and 1 base at J; junction bases unmatched: 4. There are 17 residues in the CDR3. The CDR3 here is CATSRDTDRGRTDTQYF. In DNA form, the CDR3 reads TGTGCCACCAGCAGAGATACCGACAGGGGGCGCACAGATACGCAGTATTTT. Based on the CDR3 plus reference TRBV15 and TRBJ2-3, the full variable domain is DAMVIQNPRYQVTQFGKPVTLSCSQTLNHNVMYWYQQKSSQAPKLLFHYYDKDFNNEADTPDNFQSRRPNTSFCFLDIRSPGLGDTAMYLCATSRDTDRGRTDTQYFGPGTRLTVL.

This chain links TRBV10-3 with TRBJ2-7, with a weak D call TRBD1 (6 bases). The ends were cut back, 4 bases at V and 2 bases at J, with 12 bases in the middle. In germline, CDR1 is ENHRY, CDR2 SYGVKD. The CDR3 covers 14 residues. The CDR3 DNA sequence: TGTGCCATCAGTGCAACAGGGAAGCCCTACGAGCAGTACTTC. Its protein is CAISATGKPYEQYF.

This clone was seen a handful of times. This chain joins TRBV5-1 and TRBJ2-7; D possibly corresponds to TRBD1 (5 bases). CDR3 size: 12 residues. V dropped 4 bases and J dropped 5 bases, with 10 bases sitting between them. Germline lookup yields CDR1 SGHRS and CDR2 YFSETQ. DNA of the CDR3: TGCGCCAGCAGCGCAGCCAGGGACGAGCAGTACTTC. Translating it yields CASSAARDEQYF.

The chain joins TRBV5-1 to TRBJ2-1; 11 positions match TRBD1. The germline CDR1 and CDR2 sequences are SGHRS and YFSETQ. V was clipped by 4 bases and J by 5 bases; unmatched bases: 5. The CDR3 runs to 15 residues. CDR3 loop: CASSPRDRGDNEQFF. CDR3 nucleotides: TGCGCCAGCAGCCCCCGGGACAGGGGGGACAATGAGCAGTTCTTC.

This chain links TRBV18 with TRBJ2-1; a weak D match, TRBD1 (5 bases). The CDR3 has 12 amino acids. Germline values: CDR1 KGHSH, CDR2 LQKENI. Trimming shortened V by 4 bases and J by 5 bases, and 6 bases separated the two germline ends. CDR3 in DNA: TGTGCCAGCTCACGACAGAACAATGAGCAGTTCTTC. It codes for CASSRQNNEQFF.

The chain joins TRBV2 to TRBJ1-2; tentative D call: TRBD1 (5 bases). CDR3 length equals 12 residues. Trimming removed 1 base from V and 7 bases from J, with 7 bases in between. CDR1 is SNHLY and CDR2 is FYNNEI in the germline V gene. The CDR3 DNA reads TGTGCCAGCAGTGAAGAGGGGCCTGGCTACACCTTC. Protein: CASSEEGPGYTF.

The chain is built from TRBV7-3 and TRBJ1-2; perhaps TRBD1 as D (5 bases). CDR1 SGHTA and CDR2 FQGTGA come from the germline V gene. CDR3 size: 15 residues. V shed 5 bases and J shed 1 base, with 14 bases lying between them. The CDR3 sequence: CASSPFLGDNYGYTF. The CDR3 nucleotides are TGTGCCAGCAGCCCTTTTTTAGGGGATAACTATGGCTACACCTTC.

The gene calls are TRBV12-3 or TRBV12-4 and TRBJ1-5; D is unresolved. This CDR3 has 13 amino acids. The V end lost 3 bases, the J end lost 6 bases, and 9 bases lay between the germline ends. CDR3 sequence (DNA): TGTGCCAGCAGTTTGTCGCGGGGTCAGCCCCAGCATTTT. This encodes CASSLSRGQPQHF.

The CDR3 DNA reads as TGCAGCGTTGACCTGGGACAGGTTATCACCGGGGAGCTGTTTTTT. It yields the protein CSVDLGQVITGELFF. The chain combines TRBV29-1 with TRBJ2-2; 8 nucleotides agree with TRBD1. The CDR3 is 15 amino acids. The germline gives CDR1 SQVTM, CDR2 ANQGSEA. V shed 3 bases and J 4 bases; nucleotides not matched to a gene: 7.

V gene TRBV5-1 combines with J gene TRBJ1-4; D is unclear. The CDR3 is 14 amino acids. Trimming left V 4 bases short and J 0 bases short, with 7 bases between. Germline loops: CDR1 SGHRS, CDR2 YFSETQ. DNA of the CDR3: TGCGCCAGCAGCCCAACTGCAACTAATGAAAAACTGTTTTTT. Amino acid sequence: CASSPTATNEKLFF.

V and J are TRBV29-1 and TRBJ1-1; 11 nucleotides line up with TRBD1. Unmatched junction bases numbered 16, after V lost 4 bases and J lost 0 bases. This CDR3 has 19 residues. Germline assignment: CDR1 SQVTM and CDR2 ANQGSEA. The CDR3 DNA is TGCAGCGTTGTCAGGTTCCTTGGACAGGGGGCTTTATTGAACACTGAAGCTTTCTTT. It encodes CSVVRFLGQGALLNTEAFF.

The chain recombines TRBV19 with TRBJ2-4, with 12 bases fitting TRBD1. CDR3 length equals 19 residues. Germline values: CDR1 LNHDA, CDR2 SQIVND (reference sequence). The trim removed 7 bases at V and 1 base at J, leaving 14 bases unmatched. The CDR3 sequence is CASTKRGDRGRGAKNIQYF. The DNA of the CDR3 is TGTGCCAGTACTAAGCGAGGGGACAGGGGGCGCGGGGCCAAAAACATTCAGTACTTC.

The chain couples TRBV3-1 (or the pseudogene TRBV3-2) to TRBJ1-2; D gene uncertain. Germline values: CDR1 LGHDT, CDR2 YNNKEL (reference sequence). V dropped 0 bases and J dropped 8 bases, with 13 bases sitting between them. This CDR3 contains 14 residues. CDR3 nucleotide sequence: TGTGCCAGCAGCCAAGAGATGCCGAAAGCAGGCTACACCTTC. Encoded protein: CASSQEMPKAGYTF.